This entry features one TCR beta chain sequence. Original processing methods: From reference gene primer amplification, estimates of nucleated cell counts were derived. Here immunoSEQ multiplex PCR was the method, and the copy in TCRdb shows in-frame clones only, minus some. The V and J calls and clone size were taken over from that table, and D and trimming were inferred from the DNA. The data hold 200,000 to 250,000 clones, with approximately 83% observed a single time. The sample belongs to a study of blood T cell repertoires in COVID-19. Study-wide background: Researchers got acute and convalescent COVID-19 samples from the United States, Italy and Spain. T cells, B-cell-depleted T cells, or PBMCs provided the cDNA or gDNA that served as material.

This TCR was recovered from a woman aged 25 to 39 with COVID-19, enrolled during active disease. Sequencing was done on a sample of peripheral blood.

CDR3 in DNA: TGTGCCAGCAGTGAAAGGCAGGGTGGCGGCAATCAGCCCCAGCATTTT. This encodes CASSERQGGGNQPQHF. This chain connects TRBV2 to TRBJ1-5; maybe TRBD1 (5 bases). Germline V gives CDR1 SNHLY, CDR2 FYNNEI. The CDR3 runs to 16 residues. Trimming removed 2 bases at V and 2 bases at J, with 13 bases between.